Each of the 18 T cell receptor beta chains below was sequenced from the same sample in a study of T cell repertoires in cytomegalovirus infection. One entry per CDR3 protein results from TCRdb running MiXCR on the reads. The sample lists around 900,000 distinct CDR3 sequences; approximately 33% were seen once. These receptors' antigens are unknown. Sequencing used cultured CD8+ T cells from PBMCs, obtained from culture after CMV antigen stimulation. Source of these receptors: a human donor in good health (CMV status not recorded). Some clones in this sample may be carry-over from other donors' samples.

This clonotype was seen ten or more times. The chain is built from TRBV12-3 or TRBV12-4 and TRBJ2-1; no clear D. The CDR3 length is 16 residues. The V end was cut by 4 bases, the J end by 3 bases, with 16 bases between. The DNA of the CDR3 is TGTGCCAGCAGTTCTCCCTTTGGCATAAACTACAATGAGCAGTTCTTC. The encoded protein is CASSSPFGINYNEQFF.

This clonotype occurred a few times. This rearrangement joins TRBV14 to TRBJ2-4; D may be TRBD1 or TRBD2 (5 bases each). Germline V gene sequence: CDR1 SGHDN, CDR2 FVKESK. The germline V and J ends were trimmed by 0 bases and 7 bases, with 19 bases remaining between them. The CDR3 is 17 residues long. This CDR3 reads CASSQDLGTSRVNIQYF. The CDR3 nucleotides are TGTGCCAGCAGCCAAGATCTGGGGACCTCAAGGGTGAACATTCAGTACTTC.

This clonotype was seen a handful of times. The chain employs TRBV7-8 and TRBJ1-1; 8 bases align to TRBD1. With 5 bases clipped from V and 1 base from J, the junction kept 9 bases outside the gene matches. CDR1 and CDR2 from the germline V gene are SGHVS and FQNEAQ. The CDR3 extends over 16 amino acids. The CDR3 DNA reads as TGTGCCAGCAGCCCGGGACAGGCCCACTCGAACACTGAAGCTTTCTTT. Encoded protein: CASSPGQAHSNTEAFF.

The V and J genes are TRBV15 and TRBJ2-7; 9 nucleotides agree with TRBD2. CDR3 length: 14 residues. Looked up from germline, CDR1 is LNHNV and CDR2 is YYDKDF (reference sequence). The V gene end was trimmed by 4 bases and the J gene end by 3 bases; junction bases not matched to a gene: 4. CDR3 protein: CATSISGGYYEQYF. CDR3 bases: TGTGCCACCAGCATTAGCGGGGGTTACTACGAGCAGTACTTC.

This clonotype came up many times. The V gene is TRBV7-6, the J gene TRBJ2-1; D may be TRBD1 or TRBD2 (5 bases each). The V and J ends lost 6 bases and 5 bases respectively, with 20 bases between them. This CDR3 region has 16 residues. Germline-derived CDR1 and CDR2 are SGHVS and FNYEAQ. DNA for the CDR3: TGTGCCAGCAGTCCCCGAGGGGCACGACCCAACAATGAGCAGTTCTTC. It encodes CASSPRGARPNNEQFF.

V and J are TRBV24-1 and TRBJ1-1; D may be TRBD1 (6 bases). V gave up 7 bases and J gave up 1 base, with 12 bases separating them. This CDR3 is built from 14 residues. Germline values: CDR1 KGHDR, CDR2 SFDVKD. Here the CDR3 reads CATRETGTNTEAFF. The CDR3 DNA is TGTGCCACCAGGGAGACAGGTACGAACACTGAAGCTTTCTTT.

This chain joins TRBV7-9 and TRBJ1-5, with 7 bases identical to TRBD1. This CDR3 is 14 amino acids long. The V gene end was trimmed by 5 bases and the J gene end by 8 bases; junction bases not matched to a gene: 9. The V gene's germline CDR1 is SEHNR and CDR2 FQNEAQ (reference sequence). CDR3 residues: CASSLGQALEPQHF. CDR3 coding DNA: TGTGCCAGCAGCCTCGGACAGGCCTTGGAGCCCCAGCATTTT.

This chain connects TRBV7-8 to TRBJ2-5; 8 bases agree with TRBD2. The CDR3 contains 15 residues. Unmatched junction bases numbered 7, after V lost 6 bases and J lost 1 base. CDR1 and CDR2 from the germline V gene are SGHVS and FQNEAQ. CDR3 sequence reads: CASRKWAGGQETQYF. The CDR3 DNA follows: TGTGCCAGCAGAAAATGGGCGGGGGGCCAAGAGACCCAGTACTTC.

This clonotype was detected only a few times. The V call is TRBV19, the J call TRBJ2-6, with D tentatively TRBD1 (6 bases). This CDR3 comprises 18 residues. The V end lost 2 bases, the J end lost 0 bases, and 14 bases lay between the germline ends. Germline CDR1 LNHDA, CDR2 SQIVND (reference sequence). CDR3 protein: CASSILRQVPSGANVLTF. Written as DNA, the CDR3 is TGTGCCAGTAGTATACTTCGACAGGTCCCCTCTGGGGCCAACGTCCTGACTTTC.

This rearrangement joins TRBV5-3 to TRBJ2-3; 8 positions match TRBD2. TRBV5-3 is classed as an ORF, of uncertain function. Germline trimming cut 8 bases from V and 13 bases from J; bases unmatched to any gene: 15. The CDR3 length is 13 residues. The CDR3 DNA reads TGTGCCAGCAGCCTTAGAAACCCGACTAGCGAGTATTTT. Encoded protein: CASSLRNPTSEYF.

The chain recombines TRBV20-1 with TRBJ2-7; tentatively, D is TRBD2 (7 bases). CDR1 is DFQATT, CDR2 SNEGSKA, per germline (reference sequence). V was clipped by 6 bases and J by 3 bases, with 18 bases between them. The CDR3 sequence is 14 residues long. This CDR3 reads CSAPAPGGHYEQYF. CDR3 DNA sequence: TGCAGTGCGCCCGCTCCGGGGGGACACTACGAGCAGTACTTC.

There are many counts of this clonotype. J is TRBJ1-2 and V is TRBV7-8, with D possibly being TRBD1 (5 bases). Germline V gene sequence: CDR1 SGHVS, CDR2 FQNEAQ. The CDR3 contains 14 residues. V lost 4 bases to trimming and J lost 7 bases, with 16 bases between them. CDR3 sequence: CASSSTGSPTGYTF. The CDR3 nucleotides read TGTGCCAGCAGCTCCACAGGAAGTCCGACTGGCTACACCTTC.

The CDR3 spells CASSIGQENSPLHF. Written as DNA, the CDR3 is TGTGCCAGTAGTATAGGCCAGGAGAATTCACCCCTCCACTTT. V and J are TRBV19 and TRBJ1-6; D unclear. Germline V gene data show CDR1 as LNHDA and CDR2 as SQIVND (reference sequence). Trimming stripped 1 base from V and 7 bases from J, with 8 bases between. CDR3 length: 14 residues.

This clonotype was counted ten times or more. The chain employs TRBV12-3 or TRBV12-4 and TRBJ2-5; unclear D gene. The CDR3 is 13 residues long. With 3 bases removed from V and 2 bases from J, the gap between germline ends came to 7 bases. CDR3 protein: CASSFEAQETQYF. CDR3 nucleotides: TGTGCCAGCAGTTTTGAGGCACAAGAGACCCAGTACTTC.

The rearrangement links TRBV18 to TRBJ2-5, with 7 bases matching TRBD2. V dropped 0 bases and J dropped 4; count of bases not matched to a gene: 14. This CDR3 comprises 18 residues. Germline V gene sequence: CDR1 KGHSH, CDR2 LQKENI. The CDR3 nucleotides are TGTGCCAGCTCACCACCAGGACGACTAGCCATCCGGGTAGAGACCCAGTACTTC. This gives the protein CASSPPGRLAIRVETQYF. The full variable domain, rest sourced from reference TRBV18 and TRBJ2-5, is NAGVMQNPRHLVRRRGQEARLRCSPMKGHSHVYWYRQLPEEGLKFMVYLQKENIIDESGMPKERFSAEFPKEGPSILRIQQVVRGDSAAYFCASSPPGRLAIRVETQYFGPGTRLLVL.

This clonotype was observed a few times. The gene calls are TRBV11-2 and TRBJ2-5; the match to TRBD1 covers 7 bases. Trimming cost V 5 bases and J 5 bases; bases outside gene matches: 8. This CDR3 has 14 amino acids. Per germline, CDR1 SGHAT and CDR2 FQNNGV. CDR3 coding DNA: TGTGCCAGCAGCACTCACAGGGGTGTGGAGACCCAGTACTTC. Translated: CASSTHRGVETQYF.

The J gene is TRBJ2-7, the V gene TRBV6-5; D might be TRBD1 or TRBD2, each matching 6 bases. V lost 2 bases and J lost 4, with 12 bases in between. The CDR3 sequence is 14 residues long. The germline gives CDR1 MNHEY, CDR2 SVGAGI. The CDR3, as DNA: TGTGCCAGCAGTTACCGGCAGGGGAGGTACGAGCAGTACTTC. Amino acid sequence: CASSYRQGRYEQYF.

Of note for this clonotype: The junction shows a germline mismatch at one end, possibly a read error. This rearrangement joins TRBV2 to TRBJ2-3; D is uncertain. The CDR3 spans 16 residues. Germline CDR1 is SNHLY and CDR2 is FYNNEI. The CDR3 sequence is CAGSEVLGLLTDTQYF. DNA of the CDR3: TGTGCCGGCAGTGAAGTATTAGGGCTATTAACAGATACGCAGTATTTT.